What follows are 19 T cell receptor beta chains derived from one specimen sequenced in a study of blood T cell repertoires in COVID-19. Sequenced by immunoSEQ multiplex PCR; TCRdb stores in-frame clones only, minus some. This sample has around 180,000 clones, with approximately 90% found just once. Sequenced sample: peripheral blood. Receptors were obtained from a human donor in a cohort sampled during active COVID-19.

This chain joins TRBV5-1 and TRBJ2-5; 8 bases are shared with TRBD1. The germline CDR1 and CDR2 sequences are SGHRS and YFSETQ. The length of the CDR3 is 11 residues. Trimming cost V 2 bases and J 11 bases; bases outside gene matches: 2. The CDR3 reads CASSFQGAQYF. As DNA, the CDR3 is TGCGCCAGCAGCTTCCAGGGGGCACAGTACTTC.

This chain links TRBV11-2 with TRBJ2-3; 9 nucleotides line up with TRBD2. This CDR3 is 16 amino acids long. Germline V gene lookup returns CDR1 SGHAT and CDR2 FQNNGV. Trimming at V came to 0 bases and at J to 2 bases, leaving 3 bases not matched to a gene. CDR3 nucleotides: TGTGCCAGCAGCTTAGAGGCGGGAGGGTTCACAGATACGCAGTATTTT. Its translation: CASSLEAGGFTDTQYF.

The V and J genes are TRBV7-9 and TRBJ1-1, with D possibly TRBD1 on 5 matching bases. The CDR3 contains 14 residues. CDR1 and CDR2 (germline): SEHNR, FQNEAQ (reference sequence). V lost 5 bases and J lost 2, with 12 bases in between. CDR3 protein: CASSTMGGNTEAFF. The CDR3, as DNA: TGTGCCAGCAGCACAATGGGGGGAAACACTGAAGCTTTCTTT.

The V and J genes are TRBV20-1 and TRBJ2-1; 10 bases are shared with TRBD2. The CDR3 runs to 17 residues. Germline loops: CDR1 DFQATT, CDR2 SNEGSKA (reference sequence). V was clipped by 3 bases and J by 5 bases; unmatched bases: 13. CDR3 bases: TGCAGTGCTAGTGTGATAGCGGGGGGAAAGTTAAACAATGAGCAGTTCTTC. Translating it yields CSASVIAGGKLNNEQFF.

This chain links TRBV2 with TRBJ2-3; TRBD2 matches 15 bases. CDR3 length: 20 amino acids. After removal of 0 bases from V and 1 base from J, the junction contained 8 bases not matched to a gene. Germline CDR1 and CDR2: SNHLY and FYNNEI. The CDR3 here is CASSEASGTSGGLGTDTQYF. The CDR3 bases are TGTGCCAGCAGTGAAGCCTCCGGGACTAGCGGGGGGTTGGGCACAGATACGCAGTATTTT.

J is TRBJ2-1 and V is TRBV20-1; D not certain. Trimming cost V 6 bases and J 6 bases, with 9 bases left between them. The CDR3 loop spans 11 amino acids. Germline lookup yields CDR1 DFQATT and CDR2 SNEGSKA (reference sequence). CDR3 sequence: CSAAGPNEQFF. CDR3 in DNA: TGCAGTGCCGCCGGTCCCAATGAGCAGTTCTTC.

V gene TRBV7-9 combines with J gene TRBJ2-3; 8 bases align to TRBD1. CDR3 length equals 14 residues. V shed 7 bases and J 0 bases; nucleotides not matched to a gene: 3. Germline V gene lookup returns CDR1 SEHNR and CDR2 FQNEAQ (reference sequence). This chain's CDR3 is CASTRQGSTDTQYF. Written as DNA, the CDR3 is TGTGCCAGCACTCGACAGGGGAGCACAGATACGCAGTATTTT.

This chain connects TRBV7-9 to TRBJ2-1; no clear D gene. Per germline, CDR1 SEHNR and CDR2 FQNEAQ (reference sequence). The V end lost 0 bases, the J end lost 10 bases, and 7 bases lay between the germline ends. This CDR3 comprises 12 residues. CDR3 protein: CASSLALEEQFF. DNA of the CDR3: TGTGCCAGCAGCTTAGCATTGGAGGAGCAGTTCTTC.

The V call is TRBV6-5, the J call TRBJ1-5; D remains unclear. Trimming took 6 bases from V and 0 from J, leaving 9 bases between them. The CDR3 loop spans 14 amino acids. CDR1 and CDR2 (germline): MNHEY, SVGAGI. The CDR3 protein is CASSQSSSNQPQHF. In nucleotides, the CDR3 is TGTGCCAGCAGCCAAAGTAGTAGCAATCAGCCCCAGCATTTT.

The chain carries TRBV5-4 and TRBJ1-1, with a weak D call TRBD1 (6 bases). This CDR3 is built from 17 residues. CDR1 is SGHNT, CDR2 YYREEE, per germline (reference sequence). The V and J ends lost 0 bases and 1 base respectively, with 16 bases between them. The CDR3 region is CASSLESWGQGNTEAFF. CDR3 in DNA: TGTGCCAGCAGCTTGGAATCGTGGGGGCAGGGGAACACTGAAGCTTTCTTT.

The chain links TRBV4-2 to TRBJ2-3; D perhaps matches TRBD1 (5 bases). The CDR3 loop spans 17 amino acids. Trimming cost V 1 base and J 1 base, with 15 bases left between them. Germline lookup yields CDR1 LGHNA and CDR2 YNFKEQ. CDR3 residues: CASSQVDPGARTDTQYF. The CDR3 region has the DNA TGTGCCAGCAGCCAAGTGGACCCTGGGGCACGCACAGATACGCAGTATTTT.

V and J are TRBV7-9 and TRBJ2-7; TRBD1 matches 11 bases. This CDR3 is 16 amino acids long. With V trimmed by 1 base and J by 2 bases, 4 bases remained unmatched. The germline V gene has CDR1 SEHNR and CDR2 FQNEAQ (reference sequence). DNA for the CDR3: TGTGCCAGCAGCTTAGGTGGGACAGGGGGGACCTACGAGCAGTACTTC. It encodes CASSLGGTGGTYEQYF.

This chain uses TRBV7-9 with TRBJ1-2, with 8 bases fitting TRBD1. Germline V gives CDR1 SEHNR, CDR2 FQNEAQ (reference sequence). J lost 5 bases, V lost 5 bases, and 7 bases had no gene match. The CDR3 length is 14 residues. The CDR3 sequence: CASSPPGGAYGYTF. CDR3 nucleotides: TGTGCCAGCAGCCCCCCAGGGGGCGCTTATGGCTACACCTTC.

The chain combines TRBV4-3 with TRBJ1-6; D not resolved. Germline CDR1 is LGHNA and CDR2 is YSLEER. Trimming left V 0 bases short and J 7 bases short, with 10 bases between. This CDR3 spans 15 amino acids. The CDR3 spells CASSQEYGENSPLHF. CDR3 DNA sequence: TGCGCCAGCAGCCAAGAGTACGGTGAAAATTCACCCCTCCACTTT.

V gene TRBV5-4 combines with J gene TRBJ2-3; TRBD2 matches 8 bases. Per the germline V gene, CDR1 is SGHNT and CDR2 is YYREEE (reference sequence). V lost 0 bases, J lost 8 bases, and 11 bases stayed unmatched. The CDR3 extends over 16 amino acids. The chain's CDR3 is CASSLGTSPHSTTQYF. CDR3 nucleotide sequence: TGTGCCAGCAGCTTGGGGACTAGCCCACACTCAACTACGCAGTATTTT.

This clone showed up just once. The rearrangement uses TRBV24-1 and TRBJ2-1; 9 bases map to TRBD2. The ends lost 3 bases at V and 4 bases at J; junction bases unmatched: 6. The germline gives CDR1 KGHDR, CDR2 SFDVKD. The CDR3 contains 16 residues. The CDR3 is CATSDGAGGPYNEQFF. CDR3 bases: TGTGCCACCAGTGATGGTGCGGGAGGGCCGTACAATGAGCAGTTCTTC.

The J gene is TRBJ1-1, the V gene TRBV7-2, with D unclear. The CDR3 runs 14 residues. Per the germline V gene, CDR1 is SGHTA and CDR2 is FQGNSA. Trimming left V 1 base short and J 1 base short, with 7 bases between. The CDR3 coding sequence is TGTGCCAGCAGCTTAGATCCAGGGAACACTGAAGCTTTCTTT. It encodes CASSLDPGNTEAFF.

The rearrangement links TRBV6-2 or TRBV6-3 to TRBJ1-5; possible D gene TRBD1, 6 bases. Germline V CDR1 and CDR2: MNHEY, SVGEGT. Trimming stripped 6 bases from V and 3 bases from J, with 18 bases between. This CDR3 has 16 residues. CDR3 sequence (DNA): TGTGCCAGCAGCTTACCCCCGTACAGGGACAATCAGCCCCAGCATTTT. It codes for CASSLPPYRDNQPQHF.

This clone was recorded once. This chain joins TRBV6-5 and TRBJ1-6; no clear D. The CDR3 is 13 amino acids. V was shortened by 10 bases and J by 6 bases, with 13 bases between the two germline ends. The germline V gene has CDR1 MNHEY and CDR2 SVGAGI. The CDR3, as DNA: TGTGCCAACTCCCCCACGGGTAATTCACCCCTCCACTTT. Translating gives CANSPTGNSPLHF.